This T cell receptor beta chain was observed in a study of T-cell reconstitution after alpha-beta-depleted transplantation in children. It was with unique molecular identifiers that the TCRbeta library was prepared. TCRdb itself ran the PCR reads through MiXCR, one entry per CDR3 protein. The sample holds about 610,000 distinct CDR3 sequences, about 10% seen once. The source material was PBMCs from the stem cell graft donor, sampled from the stem cell graft. This TCR was sampled from a human donor who donated a stem cell graft to a child with acute myeloid leukemia.

The CDR3 sequence: CAISDDYNEQFF. CDR3 DNA: TGTGCCATCAGTGACGATTACAATGAGCAGTTCTTC. The V call is TRBV10-3, the J call TRBJ2-1; no clear D gene. In germline, CDR1 is ENHRY, CDR2 SYGVKD. V was pared by 3 bases and J by 4 bases, with 4 bases between. The CDR3 covers 12 residues.